There are many counts of the clone carrying this T cell receptor beta chain. Its antigen is currently unknown. With 6 bases removed from V and 1 base from J, the gap between germline ends came to 15 bases. Per the germline V gene, CDR1 is KGHSH and CDR2 is LQKENI. The CDR3 runs to 15 residues. This specimen comes from a study of beta chain features in type 1 diabetes. Study-level results: In all four CD4+ subsets, TCRB CDR3 length was significantly, moderately reduced in type 1 diabetes.

Expressed TCRB transcripts were sequenced because the isolated RNA had all been reverse transcribed beforehand. Profiling relied on immunoSEQ multiplex PCR, and the TCRdb table lists in-frame clones only, not all of them. Of over 150,000 clones in the sample, about 7.8% were seen once. The rearrangement links TRBV18 to TRBJ1-2; D remains ambiguous. Sequencing was carried out using central memory CD4+ T cells from blood. The sequence came from a woman in her 40s with type 1 diabetes. CDR3 region: CASSLLADLNYGYTF. CDR3 DNA: TGTGCCAGCTCCCTCTTGGCAGATCTTAACTATGGCTACACCTTC.